This is a list of T cell receptor beta chains from one sample in a study of blood T cell repertoires in COVID-19. The repertoire was sequenced with immunoSEQ multiplex PCR; TCRdb's copy has only in-frame clones and lacks some. The data contain some 290,000 clones, around 87% of them singletons. Sequencing input: peripheral blood. The receptors stem from a man aged 18 to 29 with active or convalescent COVID-19. CDR3s include the opening cysteine and the closing phenylalanine or tryptophan. D genes are given only for firm matches. Size is stated for part of the rows, as once, few or many counts, or as a class when the clone is expanded.

clone_size: -; j_call: TRBJ2-3; d_call: -; v_call: TRBV24-1; cdr3_aa: CATSDLGTTKGPTDTQYF; cdr3_nt: TGTGCCACCAGTGATTTGGGGACAACAAAAGGCCCCACAGATACGCAGTATTTT
clone_size: once; j_call: TRBJ1-1; d_call: -; v_call: TRBV30; cdr3_aa: CAWSVEGGRGEAFF; cdr3_nt: TGTGCCTGGAGTGTAGAGGGGGGGCGAGGTGAAGCTTTCTTT
clone_size: -; j_call: TRBJ2-7; d_call: -; v_call: TRBV2; cdr3_aa: CASSEDWAYEQYF; cdr3_nt: TGTGCCAGCAGTGAGGACTGGGCGTACGAGCAGTACTTC
clone_size: -; j_call: TRBJ2-7; d_call: TRBD1; v_call: TRBV19; cdr3_aa: CATDGQGGHEQYF; cdr3_nt: TGTGCCACAGATGGACAGGGGGGGCACGAGCAGTACTTC
clone_size: -; j_call: TRBJ1-1; d_call: -; v_call: TRBV28; cdr3_aa: CASSTTGTEAFF; cdr3_nt: TGTGCCAGCAGTACCACGGGCACTGAAGCTTTCTTT
clone_size: -; j_call: TRBJ2-7; d_call: -; v_call: TRBV5-4; cdr3_aa: CASSLATGISYEQYF; cdr3_nt: TGTGCCAGCAGCTTGGCGACAGGAATCTCCTACGAGCAGTACTTC
clone_size: -; j_call: TRBJ1-5; d_call: TRBD1; v_call: TRBV2; cdr3_aa: CASGTVNQPQHF; cdr3_nt: TGTGCCAGCGGGACAGTCAATCAGCCCCAGCATTTT
clone_size: -; j_call: TRBJ2-2; d_call: -; v_call: TRBV2; cdr3_aa: CASKPMGGLHTGELFF; cdr3_nt: TGTGCCAGCAAACCAATGGGGGGTTTACACACCGGGGAGCTGTTTTTT
clone_size: few; j_call: TRBJ1-3; d_call: -; v_call: TRBV4-1; cdr3_aa: CASSQEFQASGNTIYF; cdr3_nt: TGCGCCAGCAGCCAAGAGTTTCAGGCCTCTGGAAACACCATATATTTT
clone_size: once; j_call: TRBJ2-7; d_call: TRBD1; v_call: TRBV27; cdr3_aa: CASSLSAGGYEQYF; cdr3_nt: TGTGCCAGCAGTTTATCAGCAGGGGGATACGAGCAGTACTTC
clone_size: few; j_call: TRBJ1-2; d_call: TRBD1; v_call: TRBV24-1; cdr3_aa: CATSDSTGGRGGYTF; cdr3_nt: TGTGCCACCAGTGATTCGACAGGGGGCCGCGGTGGCTACACCTTC
clone_size: -; j_call: TRBJ1-3; d_call: -; v_call: TRBV28; cdr3_aa: CASARSNSGNTIYF; cdr3_nt: TGTGCCAGCGCTCGGTCGAACTCTGGAAACACCATATATTTT
clone_size: -; j_call: TRBJ1-4; d_call: -; v_call: TRBV18; cdr3_aa: CASSPANLQLTTGTNEKLFF; cdr3_nt: TGTGCCAGCTCACCCGCTAACCTTCAACTTACTACAGGGACTAATGAAAAACTGTTTTTT
clone_size: once; j_call: TRBJ1-5; d_call: -; v_call: TRBV30; cdr3_aa: CAWSPVGGGVIRNQPQHF; cdr3_nt: TGTGCCTGGAGCCCCGTGGGGGGGGGCGTTATCAGAAATCAGCCCCAGCATTTT
clone_size: -; j_call: TRBJ1-2; d_call: -; v_call: TRBV5-1; cdr3_aa: CASSLVPGGGYTF; cdr3_nt: TGCGCCAGCAGCTTAGTACCCGGGGGAGGCTACACCTTC
clone_size: -; j_call: TRBJ1-4; d_call: -; v_call: TRBV30; cdr3_aa: CAWRSGEKLFF; cdr3_nt: TGTGCCTGGAGGTCAGGGGAAAAACTGTTTTTT
clone_size: -; j_call: TRBJ2-3; d_call: -; v_call: TRBV7-9; cdr3_aa: CASSSILADTQYF; cdr3_nt: TGTGCCAGCAGCTCCATCCTAGCAGATACGCAGTATTTT
clone_size: -; j_call: TRBJ2-3; d_call: TRBD2; v_call: TRBV5-6; cdr3_aa: CASSSGLAGDDTQYF; cdr3_nt: TGTGCCAGCAGCTCCGGACTAGCGGGGGATGATACGCAGTATTTT
clone_size: many; j_call: TRBJ1-1; d_call: -; v_call: TRBV6-1; cdr3_aa: CASREFSFSLNTEAFF; cdr3_nt: TGTGCCAGCAGGGAATTTAGCTTCTCCTTGAACACTGAAGCTTTCTTT
clone_size: once; j_call: TRBJ2-5; d_call: -; v_call: TRBV11-3; cdr3_aa: CASRQGGSRETQYF; cdr3_nt: TGTGCCAGCAGACAAGGCGGGTCGAGGGAGACCCAGTACTTC
clone_size: -; j_call: TRBJ1-4; d_call: TRBD1; v_call: TRBV27; cdr3_aa: CASSYRGAVFF; cdr3_nt: TGTGCCAGCAGTTACAGGGGTGCGGTGTTTTTT
clone_size: -; j_call: TRBJ1-5; d_call: TRBD1; v_call: TRBV18; cdr3_aa: CASSRGQGGNNQPQHF; cdr3_nt: TGTGCCAGCTCCCGGGGACAGGGAGGCAACAATCAGCCCCAGCATTTT
clone_size: -; j_call: TRBJ2-7; d_call: TRBD1; v_call: TRBV27; cdr3_aa: CASPPGGEQYF; cdr3_nt: TGTGCCAGCCCCCCAGGGGGCGAGCAGTACTTC
clone_size: -; j_call: TRBJ2-7; d_call: TRBD1; v_call: TRBV6-5; cdr3_aa: CASRGTGEQYF; cdr3_nt: TGTGCCAGCAGGGGGACAGGGGAGCAGTACTTC
clone_size: -; j_call: TRBJ2-7; d_call: TRBD1; v_call: TRBV7-9; cdr3_aa: CASSLTYGTGDLYEQYF; cdr3_nt: TGTGCCAGCAGCTTAACTTACGGGACAGGGGACCTCTACGAGCAGTACTTC
clone_size: few; j_call: TRBJ2-7; d_call: TRBD2; v_call: TRBV9; cdr3_aa: CASSVGLAGIYEQYF; cdr3_nt: TGTGCCAGCAGCGTTGGACTAGCAGGTATCTACGAGCAGTACTTC
clone_size: -; j_call: TRBJ2-7; d_call: -; v_call: TRBV6-5; cdr3_aa: CASTPLLSSYEQYF; cdr3_nt: TGTGCCAGCACCCCCCTACTTAGCTCCTACGAGCAGTACTTC
clone_size: -; j_call: TRBJ2-7; d_call: TRBD2; v_call: TRBV30; cdr3_aa: CAFGGGSYEQYF; cdr3_nt: TGTGCCTTCGGGGGGGGCTCCTACGAGCAGTACTTC
clone_size: -; j_call: TRBJ2-5; d_call: -; v_call: TRBV5-5; cdr3_aa: CASSQRRGGETQYF; cdr3_nt: TGTGCCAGCAGCCAGCGCCGAGGAGGGGAGACCCAGTACTTC
clone_size: -; j_call: TRBJ1-1; d_call: -; v_call: TRBV12-3/TRBV12-4; cdr3_aa: CASSLEGTEAFF; cdr3_nt: TGTGCCAGCAGTTTGGAGGGCACTGAAGCTTTCTTT
clone_size: -; j_call: TRBJ2-5; d_call: -; v_call: TRBV20-1; cdr3_aa: CSASLVIETQYF; cdr3_nt: TGCAGTGCTAGTCTAGTAATAGAGACCCAGTACTTC
clone_size: -; j_call: TRBJ2-5; d_call: -; v_call: TRBV11-1; cdr3_aa: CASSPPLETQYF; cdr3_nt: TGTGCCAGCAGCCCCCCGTTGGAGACCCAGTACTTC
clone_size: few; j_call: TRBJ1-1; d_call: -; v_call: TRBV19; cdr3_aa: CASSTSDTKEAFF; cdr3_nt: TGTGCCAGTAGTACCTCGGACACCAAAGAAGCTTTCTTT
clone_size: -; j_call: TRBJ1-3; d_call: -; v_call: TRBV6-5; cdr3_aa: CASSYSTGSHTIYF; cdr3_nt: TGTGCCAGCAGTTACTCGACAGGCTCGCACACCATATATTTT
clone_size: once; j_call: TRBJ1-1; d_call: -; v_call: TRBV19; cdr3_aa: CASSIDPGDTEAFF; cdr3_nt: TGTGCCAGTAGTATAGATCCGGGGGACACTGAAGCTTTCTTT
clone_size: -; j_call: TRBJ2-7; d_call: TRBD1; v_call: TRBV19; cdr3_aa: CASSPTQGAGYEQYF; cdr3_nt: TGTGCCAGTAGCCCAACTCAGGGGGCAGGCTACGAGCAGTACTTC
clone_size: -; j_call: TRBJ2-1; d_call: TRBD2; v_call: TRBV6-1; cdr3_aa: CASSEPRGVKPFEQFF; cdr3_nt: TGTGCCAGCAGTGAACCGCGGGGGGTCAAGCCTTTCGAGCAGTTCTTC
clone_size: -; j_call: TRBJ1-3; d_call: TRBD1; v_call: TRBV7-9; cdr3_aa: CASSFGQGASDTIYF; cdr3_nt: TGTGCCAGCAGCTTCGGACAGGGGGCATCGGACACCATATATTTT
clone_size: -; j_call: TRBJ2-3; d_call: TRBD1; v_call: TRBV4-2; cdr3_aa: CASSQGTGTGADTQYF; cdr3_nt: TGTGCCAGCAGCCAAGGTACCGGGACAGGGGCAGATACGCAGTATTTT
clone_size: -; j_call: TRBJ2-7; d_call: -; v_call: TRBV12-3/TRBV12-4; cdr3_aa: CASSLTPTDEQYF; cdr3_nt: TGTGCCAGCAGTCTCACCCCTACCGACGAGCAGTACTTC
clone_size: -; j_call: TRBJ2-2; d_call: -; v_call: TRBV7-3; cdr3_aa: CASSMQTHGELFF; cdr3_nt: TGTGCCAGCAGTATGCAGACACACGGGGAGCTGTTTTTT
clone_size: once; j_call: TRBJ2-7; d_call: -; v_call: TRBV28; cdr3_aa: CASSLDTSYEQYF; cdr3_nt: TGTGCCAGCAGTTTGGACACGAGCTACGAGCAGTACTTC
clone_size: -; j_call: TRBJ1-6; d_call: TRBD1; v_call: TRBV6-2/TRBV6-3; cdr3_aa: CASSPPTGTFSPLHF; cdr3_nt: TGTGCCAGCAGTCCCCCGACAGGGACTTTTTCACCCCTCCACTTT
clone_size: -; j_call: TRBJ2-7; d_call: -; v_call: TRBV7-8; cdr3_aa: CASSFIFAEGSYEQYF; cdr3_nt: TGTGCCAGCAGCTTCATTTTTGCTGAGGGCTCCTACGAGCAGTACTTC
clone_size: -; j_call: TRBJ1-2; d_call: TRBD1; v_call: TRBV6-6; cdr3_aa: CASSTGVSYGYTF; cdr3_nt: TGTGCCAGCAGTACAGGGGTGAGCTATGGCTACACCTTC
clone_size: once; j_call: TRBJ2-3; d_call: TRBD1; v_call: TRBV27; cdr3_aa: CAAKVRGHEDTQYF; cdr3_nt: TGTGCCGCCAAGGTCAGGGGGCATGAAGATACGCAGTATTTT
clone_size: -; j_call: TRBJ2-5; d_call: -; v_call: TRBV4-1; cdr3_aa: CASSQDFETQYF; cdr3_nt: TGCGCCAGCAGCCAAGACTTTGAGACCCAGTACTTC
clone_size: once; j_call: TRBJ2-5; d_call: -; v_call: TRBV19; cdr3_aa: CASRFGETQYF; cdr3_nt: TGTGCCTCCCGGTTCGGAGAGACCCAGTACTTC
clone_size: -; j_call: TRBJ2-2; d_call: TRBD1; v_call: TRBV25-1; cdr3_aa: CASSGGGADRVTGELFF; cdr3_nt: TGTGCCAGCAGTGGAGGAGGCGCTGACAGGGTCACCGGGGAGCTGTTTTTT
clone_size: -; j_call: TRBJ2-1; d_call: TRBD1; v_call: TRBV15; cdr3_aa: CATGTGGVGGAFYNEQFF; cdr3_nt: TGTGCCACCGGGACAGGGGGCGTCGGAGGAGCTTTCTACAATGAGCAGTTCTTC
clone_size: -; j_call: TRBJ1-2; d_call: -; v_call: TRBV5-5; cdr3_aa: CASSRTTEGYTF; cdr3_nt: TGTGCCAGCAGCAGGACTACGGAGGGCTACACCTTC
clone_size: -; j_call: TRBJ2-3; d_call: TRBD2; v_call: TRBV11-3; cdr3_aa: CASSPGGAGTDTQYF; cdr3_nt: TGTGCCAGCAGCCCGGGAGGGGCTGGGACAGATACGCAGTATTTT
clone_size: -; j_call: TRBJ1-4; d_call: TRBD1; v_call: TRBV6-5; cdr3_aa: CASSPGGQTNEKLFF; cdr3_nt: TGTGCCAGCAGTCCAGGGGGTCAGACTAATGAAAAACTGTTTTTT